These T cell receptor beta chains were read from a single sample in a study of shared clonotypes between healthy human individuals. Sequencing used immunoSEQ multiplex PCR; TCRdb keeps in-frame clones, though not all of them. Seen here are 2,500,000 or so clones, around 92% observed once, and the top ten hold 0.37%. Sequenced: naive CD4+ T cells from PBMCs. Receptors were obtained from a man between 18 and 35 years old in good health. Some clones in this sample may be carry-over from other donors' samples. Both conserved end residues are part of each CDR3. The D gene is left open where the match is weak. Rows give clone size only sometimes, using once, few, many, or a class for an expanded clone.

clone_size,d_call,v_call,j_call,cdr3_nt,cdr3_aa
.,.,TRBV28,TRBJ2-4,TGTGCCATTGAGGGCACGAGGGCCAAAAACATTCAGTACTTC,CAIEGTRAKNIQYF
.,TRBD1,TRBV7-2,TRBJ2-1,TGTGCCAGCAGCTTCTACGGGACAGGGGTCAATGAGCAGTTCTTC,CASSFYGTGVNEQFF
.,.,TRBV28,TRBJ1-2,TGTGCCAGCAGCGAAACGACATCAGCTAACTATGGCTACACCTTC,CASSETTSANYGYTF
.,.,TRBV29-1,TRBJ2-3,TGCAGCGAAACTAGGACAGATACGCAGTATTTT,CSETRTDTQYF
once,.,TRBV6-1,TRBJ1-5,TGTGCCAGCAGTGCCCCGGAGACTCGACTTAGCAATCAGCCCCAGCATTTT,CASSAPETRLSNQPQHF
.,.,TRBV18,TRBJ2-2,TGTGCCAGCTCAGATCGGCGTACCGGGGTGACCGGGGAGCTGTTTTTT,CASSDRRTGVTGELFF
.,TRBD2,TRBV7-8,TRBJ2-3,TGTGCCAGCAGCCTCATAGCGGGAGGAGGAACAGATACGCAGTATTTT,CASSLIAGGGTDTQYF
.,.,TRBV5-1,TRBJ2-7,TGCGCCAGCAGCTTCTCTAGCGACACCTACGAGCAGTACTTC,CASSFSSDTYEQYF
.,.,TRBV11-1,TRBJ1-2,TGTGCCAGCAGCTTAGCGAAGCCACAGCAGAATTATGGCTACACCTTC,CASSLAKPQQNYGYTF
.,.,TRBV11-2,TRBJ2-5,TGTGCCAGCAGCTTAAATTCGGCTTACGGGTTGGAGACCCAGTACTTC,CASSLNSAYGLETQYF
.,.,TRBV28,TRBJ1-6,TGTGCCAGCTACAGGGCTGATTCACCCCTCCACTTT,CASYRADSPLHF
.,.,TRBV28,TRBJ2-5,TGTGCCAGCAGTTTCGGGTCCGATGAGACCCAGTACTTC,CASSFGSDETQYF
.,TRBD2,TRBV2,TRBJ2-3,TGTGCCAGCAGAAAAGGCGGGAGATTCACAGATACGCAGTATTTT,CASRKGGRFTDTQYF
once,TRBD2,TRBV28,TRBJ2-1,TGTGCCAGCAGTTTACGAACCGGGACTAGCGTCTACAATGAGCAGTTCTTC,CASSLRTGTSVYNEQFF
.,TRBD2,TRBV7-2,TRBJ2-4,TGTGCCAGCAGCCCCACGGGACTAGCGGGAGTGGGACCCAAAAACATTCAGTACTTC,CASSPTGLAGVGPKNIQYF
.,TRBD2,TRBV11-2,TRBJ2-5,TGTGCCAGCAGCCCGGGGGGTCTAGCGGGAGCTTCAGAGACCCAGTACTTC,CASSPGGLAGASETQYF
.,TRBD1,TRBV30,TRBJ1-1,TGTGCCTGGAGCCGACAGGGGGCGGGCACTGAAGCTTTCTTT,CAWSRQGAGTEAFF
.,.,TRBV9,TRBJ2-6,TGTGCCAGCAGCGTAGATGGGGCCAACGTCCTGACTTTC,CASSVDGANVLTF